This T cell receptor (beta chain) is from a study of metastatic and nonmetastatic thyroid tumors. On the study more broadly: It was across blood and tumor or nodule tissue from malignant and benign thyroid patients that repertoires were compared.

V was trimmed by 5 bases and J by 4 bases, leaving 14 bases between them. The CDR3 length is 14 residues. Methods used by the authors: The distant-metastasis classifier for papillary thyroid cancer was built from CDR3 differences across clinicopathological groups. TCRdb re-called clones via MiXCR from the PCR reads. The V and J calls shown here were made by TCRdb, not taken from the authors' results. The table lists approximately 20,000 clones, about 15% of them singletons, with more than 14% in the top ten. Study findings and constraints: Significantly greater TCR beta diversity was reportedly found in malignant thyroid tumors than in benign nodules (in blood and tumor).

No treatment of any kind had been given to any patient before thyroid surgery. This clone was seen at least ten times. What it binds is unknown. Sequencing was done on a sample of tumor tissue. The J gene is TRBJ1-1, the V gene TRBV12-3 or TRBV12-4; D is possibly TRBD1 (6 bases). This TCR was sampled from a female donor with papillary thyroid cancer or a benign thyroid nodule (not recorded which). Some clones in this sample may be carry-over from other donors' samples. CDR3 loop: CASSPPYRATEAFF. CDR3 DNA: TGTGCCAGCAGTCCCCCTTACAGGGCCACTGAAGCTTTCTTT.